This T cell receptor (beta chain) is from a study of cytomegalovirus exposure and HLA in healthy donors. General study findings and limits: It was likely that a cluster of highly shared sequence variants was a sequencing artifact. CMV serostatus was the sole immune exposure information available. Later on, a genetic analysis was performed. It linked a missense variant in DCLRE1C with V- and J-gene trimming of TCR beta. Segments of the TCR beta V type were, in most cases, productive about 87% or about 30% of the time in an earlier analysis.

PCR employed 60 Vbeta and 13 Jbeta primers. The table came from immunoSEQ multiplex PCR; TCRdb's copy has only in-frame clones and leaves some out. The profile shows 170,000 or so clones, roughly 80% of them singletons. Germline loops: CDR1 SGHRS, CDR2 YFSETQ. Trimming left V 2 bases short and J 5 bases short, with 16 bases between. This CDR3 spans 15 amino acids. Of note for this clone: Its antigen remains unknown.

The clonotype was recovered from a man aged 40-49 years in good health and CMV-seronegative. The V and J genes are TRBV5-1 and TRBJ2-5; the D gene is possibly TRBD2 (7 bases). The sequenced material came from PBMCs. The chain's CDR3 is CASSFPGGRGETQYF. DNA for the CDR3: TGCGCCAGCAGCTTCCCGGGAGGTAGGGGGGAGACCCAGTACTTC.